This T cell receptor (beta chain) was identified in a study of response to subunit inactivated influenza vaccine. Study-wide points: New T cells are recruited in small numbers by each seasonal influenza vaccination, according to the authors' suggestion.

CDR1 SEHNR and CDR2 FQNEAQ come from the germline V gene (reference sequence). This CDR3 is built from 15 residues. V trimming: 5 bases; J trimming: 6 bases; junction bases outside the gene matches: 8. Each CDR3 protein gets one entry after TCRdb re-called the RT-PCR reads with MiXCR. The sample records a few hundred thousand distinct CDR3 sequences, 14% being singletons. A remark on this clonotype: What it binds is not known.

This sequence was found in a man aged 50 to 60 who received an inactivated influenza vaccine. The sequences come from PBMCs from blood, collected about 13 days after vaccination. The chain couples TRBV7-9 to TRBJ2-3; TRBD2 matches 10 bases. The CDR3 bases are TGTGCCAGCAGCCCCCTGAGCGGGAGGGAGGATACGCAGTATTTT. The encoded protein is CASSPLSGREDTQYF.